The T cell receptor beta chain under discussion was sequenced for a study of sequential checkpoint blockade in melanoma. Treatment indicated: randomized to nivolumab then ipilimumab (arm A) or the reverse (arm B). None of the patients previously received DNA-damaging chemotherapy. Live CD3+CD8+ CD19− CD56− cells were sorted from PBMCs. Trimming took off 6 bases at V and 2 bases at J, with 14 bases between the two ends. The germline gives CDR1 SNHLY, CDR2 FYNNEI. This CDR3 is 16 amino acids long. TCRdb keeps only in-frame clones here, not all; method: immunoSEQ multiplex PCR. The table shows around 15,000 clones, with roughly 50% occurring only once.

V gene TRBV2 combines with J gene TRBJ2-6; D is uncertain. This receptor was identified in a human donor with melanoma. Sequenced here: CD8+ T cells sorted from blood (inferred from file names), sampled from a patient given nivolumab and ipilimumab in sequence. CDR3 coding DNA: TGTGCCAGCAGACAATCTACAGTTACTGGGGCCAACGTCCTGACTTTC. It is translated as CASRQSTVTGANVLTF.